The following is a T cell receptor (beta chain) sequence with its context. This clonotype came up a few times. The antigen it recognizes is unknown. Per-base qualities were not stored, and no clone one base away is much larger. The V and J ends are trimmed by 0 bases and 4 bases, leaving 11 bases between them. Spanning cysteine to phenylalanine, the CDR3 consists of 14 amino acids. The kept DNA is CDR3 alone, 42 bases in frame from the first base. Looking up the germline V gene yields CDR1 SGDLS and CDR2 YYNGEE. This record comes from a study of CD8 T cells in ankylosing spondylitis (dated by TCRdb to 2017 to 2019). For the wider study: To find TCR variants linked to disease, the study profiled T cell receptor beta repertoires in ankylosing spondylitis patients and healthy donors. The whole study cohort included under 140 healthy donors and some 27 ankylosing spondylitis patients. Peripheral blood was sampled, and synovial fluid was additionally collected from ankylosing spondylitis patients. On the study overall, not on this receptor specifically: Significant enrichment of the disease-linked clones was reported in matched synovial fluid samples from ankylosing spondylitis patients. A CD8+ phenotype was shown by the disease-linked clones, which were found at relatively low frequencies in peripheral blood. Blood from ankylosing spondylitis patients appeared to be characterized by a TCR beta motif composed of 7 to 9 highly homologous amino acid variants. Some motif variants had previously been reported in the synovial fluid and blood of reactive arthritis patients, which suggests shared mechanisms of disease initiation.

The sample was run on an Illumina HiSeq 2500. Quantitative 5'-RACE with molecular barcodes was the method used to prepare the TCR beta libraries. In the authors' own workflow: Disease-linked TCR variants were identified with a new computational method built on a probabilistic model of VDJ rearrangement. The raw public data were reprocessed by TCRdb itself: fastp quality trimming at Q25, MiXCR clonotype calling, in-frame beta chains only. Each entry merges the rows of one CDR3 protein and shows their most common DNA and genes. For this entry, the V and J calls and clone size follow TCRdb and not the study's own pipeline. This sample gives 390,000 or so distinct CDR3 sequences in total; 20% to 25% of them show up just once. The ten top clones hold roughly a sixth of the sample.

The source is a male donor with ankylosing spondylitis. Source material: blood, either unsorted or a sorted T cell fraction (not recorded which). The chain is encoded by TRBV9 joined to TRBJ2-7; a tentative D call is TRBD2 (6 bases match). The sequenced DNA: TGTGCCAGCAGCGTAGGGGGGAGGTTTTACGAGCAGTACTTC. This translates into CASSVGGRFYEQYF.